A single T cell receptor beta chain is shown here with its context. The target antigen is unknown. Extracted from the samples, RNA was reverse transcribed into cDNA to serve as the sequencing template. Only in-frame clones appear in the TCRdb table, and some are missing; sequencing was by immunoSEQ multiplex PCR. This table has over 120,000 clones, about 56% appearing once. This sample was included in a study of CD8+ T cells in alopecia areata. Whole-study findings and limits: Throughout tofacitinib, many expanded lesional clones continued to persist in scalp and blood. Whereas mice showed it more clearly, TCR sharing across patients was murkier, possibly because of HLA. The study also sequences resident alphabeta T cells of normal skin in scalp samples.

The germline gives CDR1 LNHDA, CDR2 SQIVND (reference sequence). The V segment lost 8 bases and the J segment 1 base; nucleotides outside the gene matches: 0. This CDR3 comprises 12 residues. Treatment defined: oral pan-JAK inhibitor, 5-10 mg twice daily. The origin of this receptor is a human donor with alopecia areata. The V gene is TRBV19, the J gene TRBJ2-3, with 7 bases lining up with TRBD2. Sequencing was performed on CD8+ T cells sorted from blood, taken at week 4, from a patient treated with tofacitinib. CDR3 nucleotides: TGTGCCAGTGCGGGGGGCACAGATACGCAGTATTTT. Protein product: CASAGGTDTQYF.